Following are 12 T cell receptor beta chains from one sample sequenced in a study of OX40 agonist ivuxolimab in advanced cancers. The data were produced by immunoSEQ multiplex PCR, yet TCRdb's version contains in-frame clones alone and is incomplete. The sample contains roughly 71,000 clones, around 89% of which appear only once. The source material was CD4+ or CD8+ T cells sorted from blood, sampled in a trial of the OX40 agonist ivuxolimab. These receptors all stem from an adult with an advanced solid tumor such as melanoma, head and neck, liver or kidney cancer.

Here the CDR3 reads CASSYLALLRNEQFF. CDR3 nucleotide sequence: TGTGCCAGCAGTTACTTGGCCCTACTAAGGAATGAGCAGTTCTTC. The chain is built from TRBV6-6 and TRBJ2-1; D gene uncertain. The V gene lost 1 base and the J gene lost 7 bases, with 14 bases spanning the gap. The CDR3 contains 15 residues. Germline CDR1 and CDR2: MNHNY and SVGAGI (reference sequence).

The rearrangement uses TRBV28 and TRBJ2-5; 9 bases are a match to TRBD2. The germline V gene has CDR1 MDHEN and CDR2 SYDVKM. This CDR3 is 14 amino acids long. V shed 4 bases, J shed 5 bases, and the junction held 5 bases outside the gene matches. CDR3 residues: CASSSSGVRETQYF. CDR3 sequence (DNA): TGTGCCAGCAGTTCTAGCGGGGTGCGGGAGACCCAGTACTTC.

The chain couples TRBV28 to TRBJ2-3; D is perhaps TRBD2 (6 bases). Per germline, CDR1 MDHEN and CDR2 SYDVKM. The CDR3 runs to 14 residues. V was clipped by 10 bases and J by 6 bases, with 20 bases between them. CDR3 protein: CATLPSGRRDTQYF. DNA for the CDR3: TGTGCCACCTTACCCAGCGGGCGGCGGGATACGCAGTATTTT.

The chain recombines TRBV21-1 with TRBJ2-3; the table gives TRBD1 as D, unverified against the DNA. TRBV21-1 is a pseudogene locus. CDR3 length: 11 amino acids. The chain's CDR3 is CARRGTDTQYF. CDR3 bases: TGTGCCAGGAGGGGGACAGATACGCAGTATTTT.

The chain carries TRBV9 and TRBJ2-1; 7 bases are shared with TRBD1. CDR3 length equals 14 residues. V lost 1 base to trimming and J lost 7 bases; unmatched junction nucleotides: 5. Germline V lookup: CDR1 SGDLS, CDR2 YYNGEE. CDR3 in amino acids: CASSVQGVVNEQFF. The CDR3 DNA is TGTGCCAGCAGCGTACAGGGGGTAGTAAATGAGCAGTTCTTC.

The V gene is TRBV12-5, the J gene TRBJ2-4; D remains ambiguous. Germline values: CDR1 LGHNT, CDR2 FRNRAP. The V end lost 4 bases, the J end lost 8 bases, and 9 bases lay between the germline ends. The CDR3 is 12 amino acids. CDR3 residues: CASGWGSDIQYF. The CDR3, as DNA: TGTGCTAGTGGTTGGGGTAGTGACATTCAGTACTTC.

This clone has more than one count but fewer than ten. The chain couples TRBV19 to TRBJ1-2; D is perhaps TRBD1 (6 bases). With 7 bases removed from V and 3 bases from J, the gap between germline ends came to 12 bases. The CDR3 sequence is 13 residues long. Germline-derived CDR1 and CDR2 are LNHDA and SQIVND (reference sequence). CDR3 sequence: CASTLTGYYGYTF. CDR3 DNA sequence: TGTGCCAGTACCCTGACAGGCTACTATGGCTACACCTTC.

The gene calls are TRBV18 and TRBJ1-1, with D maybe TRBD1 (5 bases). Looked up from germline, CDR1 is KGHSH and CDR2 is LQKENI. CDR3 length: 14 residues. The V end lost 3 bases, the J end lost 2 bases, and 10 bases lay between the germline ends. CDR3 sequence: CASSPGQANTEAFF. CDR3 bases: TGTGCCAGCTCACCCGGACAAGCCAACACTGAAGCTTTCTTT.

This rearrangement joins TRBV27 to TRBJ2-3; 12 positions agree with TRBD2. Germline CDR1 is MNHEY and CDR2 is SMNVEV (reference sequence). CDR3 size: 16 residues. Unmatched junction bases numbered 11, after V lost 2 bases and J lost 11 bases. For the CDR3, the DNA is TGTGCCAGCAGTTTAAGGTGGCTAGCGGGGGGGCAGCTGCAGTATTTT. Amino acids: CASSLRWLAGGQLQYF.

The rearrangement joins TRBV28 to TRBJ2-7; no firm D call. Trimming stripped 3 bases from V and 2 bases from J, with 8 bases between. This CDR3 region has 13 residues. CDR1 and CDR2 (germline): MDHEN, SYDVKM. DNA of the CDR3: TGTGCCAGCAGTTTGTACGGGCCCTACGAGCAGTACTTC. Translating it yields CASSLYGPYEQYF.

The chain couples TRBV2 to TRBJ2-3; D gene uncertain. CDR1 is SNHLY and CDR2 is FYNNEI in the germline V gene. With 4 bases removed from V and 1 base from J, the gap between germline ends came to 9 bases. The CDR3 spans 14 residues. CDR3 in DNA: TGTGCCAGCAGTGGGGCTGGGGGCACAGATACGCAGTATTTT. Its protein product is CASSGAGGTDTQYF.

The chain joins TRBV7-2 to TRBJ1-3; TRBD1 is a possible D gene (5 bases). The length of the CDR3 is 15 residues. Trimming cost V 1 base and J 2 bases, with 9 bases left between them. Germline V gene sequence: CDR1 SGHTA, CDR2 FQGNSA. The CDR3 protein is CASSLGTGAGNTIYF. CDR3 nucleotide sequence: TGTGCCAGCAGCTTAGGAACAGGTGCTGGAAACACCATATATTTT.